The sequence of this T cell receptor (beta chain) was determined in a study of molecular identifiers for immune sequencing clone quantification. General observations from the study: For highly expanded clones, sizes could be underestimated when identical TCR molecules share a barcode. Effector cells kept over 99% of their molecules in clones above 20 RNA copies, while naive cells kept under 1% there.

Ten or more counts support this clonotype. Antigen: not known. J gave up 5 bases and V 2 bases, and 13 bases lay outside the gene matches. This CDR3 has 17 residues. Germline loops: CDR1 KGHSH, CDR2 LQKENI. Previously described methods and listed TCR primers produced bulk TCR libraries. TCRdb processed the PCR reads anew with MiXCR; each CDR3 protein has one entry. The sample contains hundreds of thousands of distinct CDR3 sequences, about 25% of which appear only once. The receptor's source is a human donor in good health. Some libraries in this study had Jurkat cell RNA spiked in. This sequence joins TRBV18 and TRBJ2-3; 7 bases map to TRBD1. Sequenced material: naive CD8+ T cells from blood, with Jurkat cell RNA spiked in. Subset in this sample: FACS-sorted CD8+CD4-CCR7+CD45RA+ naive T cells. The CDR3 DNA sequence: TGTGCCAGCTCACCAACGATCGAGGGGGCCTGGGAAGATACGCAGTATTTT. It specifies CASSPTIEGAWEDTQYF.